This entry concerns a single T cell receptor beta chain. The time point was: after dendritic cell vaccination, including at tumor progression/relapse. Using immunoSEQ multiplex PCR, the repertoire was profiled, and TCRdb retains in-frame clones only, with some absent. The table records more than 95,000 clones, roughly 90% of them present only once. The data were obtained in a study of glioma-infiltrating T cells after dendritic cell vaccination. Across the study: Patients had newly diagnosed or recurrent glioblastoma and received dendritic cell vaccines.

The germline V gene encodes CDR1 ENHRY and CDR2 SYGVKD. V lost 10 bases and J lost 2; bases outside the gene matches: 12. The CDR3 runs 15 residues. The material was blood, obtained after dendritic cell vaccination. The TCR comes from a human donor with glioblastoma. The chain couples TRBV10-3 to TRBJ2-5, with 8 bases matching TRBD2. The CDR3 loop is CATTSMAGGQETQYF. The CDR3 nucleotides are TGTGCCACGACCTCCATGGCGGGGGGACAAGAGACCCAGTACTTC.